One TCR beta chain is described in this entry. Its antigen is unknown. Both 60 Vbeta primers and 13 Jbeta primers went into the PCR. In the source study's methods: There were tens of millions of unique TCR beta chains by a later count, and some 11 million of them were shared. TCRdb's table, derived via immunoSEQ multiplex PCR, lists solely in-frame clones and lacks some. From that table come the V and J calls and clone size; the DNA was used to work out D and trimming. The data show 210,000 or so clones, roughly 84% seen once. This record belongs to a study of cytomegalovirus exposure and HLA in healthy donors. Likely unrecorded immune exposures existed in these nominally healthy donors. Overall study findings and caveats: In a later analysis, productive TCRs from donors in an Asian-associated ancestry cluster reportedly carried fewer N-insertions than the cohort mean. Reportedly, cytomegalovirus status was diagnosed with high sensitivity and specificity.

V was clipped by 6 bases and J by 1 base; unmatched bases: 13. The CDR3 covers 18 residues. Germline CDR1 SNHLY, CDR2 FYNNEI. The TCR was taken from a girl aged 5-17 years in good health and CMV-seronegative. The material sequenced was PBMCs. The chain couples TRBV2 to TRBJ1-5; 9 bases match TRBD1. This CDR3 reads CASSHEGQGITSNQPQHF. In nucleotides, the CDR3 is TGTGCCAGCAGCCACGAGGGACAGGGAATAACGAGCAATCAGCCCCAGCATTTT.